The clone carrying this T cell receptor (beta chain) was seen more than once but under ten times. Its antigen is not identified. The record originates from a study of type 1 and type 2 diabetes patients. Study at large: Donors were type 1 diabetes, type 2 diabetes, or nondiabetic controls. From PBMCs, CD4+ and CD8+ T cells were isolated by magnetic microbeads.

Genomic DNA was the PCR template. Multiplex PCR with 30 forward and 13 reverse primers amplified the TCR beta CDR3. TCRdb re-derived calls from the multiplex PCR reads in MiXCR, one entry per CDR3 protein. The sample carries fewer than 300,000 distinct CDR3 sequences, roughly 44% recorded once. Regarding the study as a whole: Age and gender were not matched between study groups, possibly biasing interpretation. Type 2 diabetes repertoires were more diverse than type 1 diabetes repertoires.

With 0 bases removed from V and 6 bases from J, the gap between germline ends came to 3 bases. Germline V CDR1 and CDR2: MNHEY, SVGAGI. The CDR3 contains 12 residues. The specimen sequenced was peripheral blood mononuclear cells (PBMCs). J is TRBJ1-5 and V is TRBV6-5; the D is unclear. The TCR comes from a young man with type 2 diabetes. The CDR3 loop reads CASSYSGQPQHF. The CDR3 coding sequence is TGTGCCAGCAGTTACTCAGGTCAGCCCCAGCATTTT.